These T cell receptor beta chains were read from a single sample in a study of graft-versus-host responses after intestinal transplantation. These receptors lack a known antigen. Sequencing was performed with immunoSEQ multiplex PCR; in TCRdb, only in-frame clones are kept and a portion is missing. The table lists more than 65,000 clones, 84% of them singletons. The material was unstimulated CD4+ T cells sorted from spleen or lymph node cells, obtained before transplant. The receptors here all came from a human donor who was the organ donor for an intestinal transplant. CDR3s include the opening cysteine and the closing phenylalanine or tryptophan. The D gene is left open where the match is weak. Rows may omit the clone size; those that give it use once, few, many or a size class.

>NA|TRBJ1-6|NA|TRBV6-5|14
CASSLTGFNSPLHF
TGTGCCAGCAGTTTGACAGGATTTAATTCACCCCTCCACTTT
>NA|TRBJ2-2|NA|TRBV28|16
CASSFPQVPGTGELFF
TGTGCCAGCAGTTTCCCCCAGGTTCCGGGGACCGGGGAGCTGTTTTTT
>TRBD2|TRBJ2-3|NA|TRBV6-5|15
CASSKRTSFGDTQYF
TGTGCCAGCAGTAAGCGGACTAGCTTTGGAGATACGCAGTATTTT
>TRBD1|TRBJ1-1|NA|TRBV9|14
CASSVAPGGTEAFF
TGTGCCAGCAGCGTAGCGCCAGGGGGAACTGAAGCTTTCTTT
>TRBD1|TRBJ1-4|NA|TRBV7-9|16
CASSRSGTGLNEKLFF
TGTGCCAGCAGCCGATCCGGGACAGGCCTAAATGAAAAACTGTTTTTT
>TRBD1|TRBJ1-6|NA|TRBV6-5|15
CASTGQGAYNSPLHF
TGTGCCAGCACCGGACAGGGGGCGTATAATTCACCCCTCCACTTT
>TRBD1|TRBJ1-6|NA|TRBV27|13
CASSSDRGSPLHF
TGTGCCAGCAGTTCCGACAGGGGATCACCCCTCCACTTT
>TRBD2|TRBJ2-4|NA|TRBV30|16
CAWSVLAGGPKNIQYF
TGTGCCTGGAGTGTACTAGCGGGGGGGCCCAAAAACATTCAGTACTTC
>NA|TRBJ1-5|NA|TRBV7-6|16
CASSLEGRGGDQPQHF
TGTGCCAGCAGCTTAGAGGGAAGGGGAGGGGATCAGCCCCAGCATTTT
>TRBD1|TRBJ2-2|few|TRBV10-3|16
CAISDRTGTGDGELFF
TGTGCCATCAGTGATCGCACAGGGACAGGGGACGGGGAGCTGTTTTTT
>TRBD1|TRBJ1-5|NA|TRBV7-9|15
CASSLNTGGGQPQHF
TGTGCCAGCAGCTTAAATACAGGGGGAGGTCAGCCCCAGCATTTT
>TRBD2|TRBJ2-1|NA|TRBV6-5|16
CAISLPRRGAYNEQFF
TGTGCCATCAGTTTACCAAGGCGGGGGGCGTACAATGAGCAGTTCTTC
>NA|TRBJ1-2|NA|TRBV5-1|17
CASSLAGWTDTNYGYTF
TGCGCCAGCAGCTTGGCCGGTTGGACAGATACTAACTATGGCTACACCTTC
>NA|TRBJ1-5|NA|TRBV30|13
CAWSVNSNQPQHF
TGTGCCTGGAGTGTTAATAGCAATCAGCCCCAGCATTTT
>NA|TRBJ1-1|NA|TRBV5-6|15
CASSFGWTVNTEAFF
TGTGCCAGCAGCTTCGGCTGGACAGTGAACACTGAAGCTTTCTTT
>TRBD1|TRBJ1-1|NA|TRBV7-9|14
CASSLTGENTEAFF
TGTGCCAGCAGCCTAACAGGGGAGAACACTGAAGCTTTCTTT
>NA|TRBJ1-1|NA|TRBV28|13
CASRGRLNTEAFF
TGTGCCAGCAGGGGGCGTTTGAACACTGAAGCTTTCTTT
>TRBD1|TRBJ1-6|NA|TRBV6-5|15
CASIIDRGDNSPLHF
TGTGCCAGCATTATAGACAGGGGGGATAATTCACCCCTCCACTTT
>NA|TRBJ1-5|NA|TRBV19|18
CASSIDRPLTGQNQPQHF
TGTGCCAGTAGTATAGATCGTCCATTGACAGGACAGAATCAGCCCCAGCATTTT
>TRBD1|TRBJ1-1|NA|TRBV19|14
CASSEQGANTEAFF
TGTGCCAGTAGTGAACAGGGGGCTAACACTGAAGCTTTCTTT
>NA|TRBJ1-2|few|TRBV6-5|12
CASSPTGIGYTF
TGTGCCAGCAGTCCTACCGGGATCGGCTACACCTTC
>NA|TRBJ1-5|NA|TRBV5-5|16
CASSSQDISPYQPQHF
TGTGCCAGCAGCTCACAGGACATTAGCCCCTATCAGCCCCAGCATTTT
>TRBD2|TRBJ2-1|NA|TRBV4-2|20
CASSQDTPTSGGGLGNEQFF
TGTGCCAGCAGCCAAGATACCCCGACTAGCGGGGGGGGTTTGGGGAATGAGCAGTTCTTC